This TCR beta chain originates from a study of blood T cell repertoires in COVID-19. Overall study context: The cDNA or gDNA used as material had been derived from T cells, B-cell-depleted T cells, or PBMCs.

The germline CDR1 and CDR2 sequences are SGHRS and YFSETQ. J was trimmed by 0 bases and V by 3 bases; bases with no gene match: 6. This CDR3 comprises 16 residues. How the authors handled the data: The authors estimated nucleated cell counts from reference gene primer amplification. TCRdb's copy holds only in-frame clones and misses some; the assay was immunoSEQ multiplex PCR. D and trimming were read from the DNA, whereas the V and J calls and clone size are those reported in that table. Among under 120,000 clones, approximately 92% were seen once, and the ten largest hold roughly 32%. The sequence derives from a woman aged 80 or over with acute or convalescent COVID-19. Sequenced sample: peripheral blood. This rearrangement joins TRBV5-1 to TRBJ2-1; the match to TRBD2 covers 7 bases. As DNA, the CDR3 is TGCGCCAGCAGCTATAGCGGGTATAGCTCCTACAATGAGCAGTTCTTC. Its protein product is CASSYSGYSSYNEQFF. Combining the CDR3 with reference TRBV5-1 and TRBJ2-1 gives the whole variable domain KAGVTQTPRYLIKTRGQQVTLSCSPISGHRSVSWYQQTPGQGLQFLFEYFSETQRNKGNFPGRFSGRQFSNSRSEMNVSTLELGDSALYLCASSYSGYSSYNEQFFGPGTRLTVL.